The rows below give T cell receptor beta chains drawn from one sample of a study of shared clonotypes between healthy human individuals. Generated by immunoSEQ multiplex PCR, the TCRdb table keeps only in-frame clones and is missing some. The sample shows over a million clones, more than 60% of them seen only once. Sequences were obtained from memory CD4+ T cells sorted from blood. These receptor sequences come from a man aged 18 to 30 in good health. Each CDR3 is given with its conserved first and last residue. The D gene is left open where the match is weak. Only part of the rows carry a size: once, few, many, or a class if the clone is expanded.

D	size	V	J	CDR3	DNA
-	-	TRBV28	TRBJ2-1	CASSLGGSFHEQFF	TGTGCCAGCAGCCTAGGGGGTAGCTTCCATGAGCAGTTCTTC
TRBD1	-	TRBV2	TRBJ1-1	CASSPGQGIGEAFF	TGTGCCAGCAGTCCGGGACAGGGGATCGGTGAAGCTTTCTTT
TRBD2	-	TRBV10-2	TRBJ2-3	CASRSPPGGLSSDTQYF	TGCGCCAGCAGGAGTCCCCCGGGGGGGCTAAGTTCAGATACGCAGTATTTT
-	many	TRBV5-1	TRBJ2-2	CASSLDQINTGELFF	TGCGCCAGCAGCTTGGACCAGATAAACACCGGGGAGCTGTTTTTT
TRBD2	-	TRBV5-1	TRBJ2-5	CASSSTSIAGGVGTQYF	TGCGCCAGCAGCTCAACCTCGATAGCGGGGGGAGTAGGGACCCAGTACTTC
-	-	TRBV28	TRBJ2-7	CASSSGPYEQYF	TGTGCCAGCAGTTCAGGGCCCTACGAGCAGTACTTC
-	few	TRBV5-1	TRBJ2-7	CASSLHEGPYEQYF	TGCGCCAGCAGCTTGCACGAGGGGCCCTACGAGCAGTACTTC
-	-	TRBV20-1	TRBJ1-2	CSASPGNGYTF	TGCAGTGCTAGCCCGGGAAATGGCTACACCTTC
TRBD2	few	TRBV7-3	TRBJ2-3	CASSLAGGRDTQYF	TGTGCCAGCAGCTTAGCGGGGGGCCGTGATACGCAGTATTTT
-	-	TRBV21-1	TRBJ1-1	CASSKETGRSPNTEAFF	TGTGCCAGCAGCAAAGAAACAGGGAGAAGTCCGAACACTGAAGCTTTCTTT
-	-	TRBV5-1	TRBJ2-7	CASSSPSYEQYF	TGCGCCAGCAGCTCACCCTCCTACGAGCAGTACTTC
-	-	TRBV7-6	TRBJ2-5	CASSLYKGLQETQYF	TGTGCCAGCAGCTTATACAAGGGCCTTCAAGAGACCCAGTACTTC
-	-	TRBV9	TRBJ1-2	CASSARPSDGYTF	TGTGCCAGCAGCGCCCGACCCTCCGATGGATACACCTTC
TRBD1	-	TRBV6-5	TRBJ1-1	CASRTGTGVTEAFF	TGTGCCAGCAGAACCGGGACAGGGGTCACTGAAGCTTTCTTT
-	-	TRBV19	TRBJ1-5	CASSGIGTLNQPQHF	TGTGCCAGTAGTGGGATTGGGACACTCAATCAGCCCCAGCATTTT
-	-	TRBV10-1	TRBJ2-7	CASSESPVPSYEQYF	TGCGCCAGCAGTGAGTCCCCGGTCCCCTCCTACGAGCAGTACTTC
TRBD1	-	TRBV27	TRBJ2-5	CASSQMTGGWETQYF	TGTGCCAGCAGTCAAATGACAGGGGGCTGGGAGACCCAGTACTTC
TRBD2	-	TRBV9	TRBJ2-3	CASSLGTSGGEHDTQYF	TGTGCCAGCAGCCTAGGGACTAGCGGGGGGGAGCATGATACGCAGTATTTT
-	-	TRBV30	TRBJ2-1	CAWSRAGPEQFF	TGTGCCTGGAGTAGAGCAGGGCCTGAGCAGTTCTTC
TRBD1	-	TRBV5-1	TRBJ2-3	CASSSQGAQVDTQYF	TGCGCCAGCAGCTCTCAGGGGGCGCAGGTAGATACGCAGTATTTT
TRBD2	-	TRBV29-1	TRBJ2-3	CSVRGGPNTDTQYF	TGCAGCGTTCGCGGGGGTCCGAACACAGATACGCAGTATTTT
-	-	TRBV4-1	TRBJ2-1	CASSQVGAGYNEQFF	TGCGCCAGCAGCCAAGTGGGGGCGGGGTACAATGAGCAGTTCTTC
-	-	TRBV5-5	TRBJ1-5	CASSLVQGADQPQHF	TGTGCCAGCAGCTTGGTACAGGGCGCGGATCAGCCCCAGCATTTT
TRBD1	-	TRBV7-9	TRBJ2-6	CASSARQGRNLFGANVLTF	TGTGCCAGCAGCGCTAGACAGGGTCGGAATCTTTTTGGGGCCAACGTCCTGACTTTC
TRBD1	-	TRBV7-9	TRBJ2-1	CASSRDSGTGGIKQFF	TGTGCCAGCAGCAGAGACTCCGGGACAGGTGGGATAAAGCAGTTCTTC
-	many	TRBV6-6	TRBJ2-7	CASMNLYEQYF	TGTGCCAGCATGAACCTTTACGAGCAGTACTTC
-	-	TRBV14	TRBJ1-3	CASSQVKNTIYF	TGTGCCAGCAGCCAAGTCAAAAACACCATATATTTT